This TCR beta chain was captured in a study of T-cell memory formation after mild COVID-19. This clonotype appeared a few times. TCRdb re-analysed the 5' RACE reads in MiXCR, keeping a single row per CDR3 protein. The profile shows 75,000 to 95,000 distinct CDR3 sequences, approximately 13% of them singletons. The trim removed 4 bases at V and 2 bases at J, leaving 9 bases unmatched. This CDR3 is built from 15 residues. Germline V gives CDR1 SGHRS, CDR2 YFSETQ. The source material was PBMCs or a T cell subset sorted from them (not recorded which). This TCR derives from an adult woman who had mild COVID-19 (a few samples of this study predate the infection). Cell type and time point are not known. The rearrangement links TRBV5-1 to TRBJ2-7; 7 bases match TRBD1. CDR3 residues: CASSPRDSRPYEQYF. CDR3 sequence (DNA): TGCGCCAGCAGCCCTAGGGACAGCAGACCCTACGAGCAGTACTTC.